Listed below are T cell receptor beta chains from one sample, sequenced in a study of T cell repertoires in cytomegalovirus infection. What these receptors recognize is not known. From the reads, TCRdb called clonotypes with MiXCR, one entry per CDR3 protein. This table holds a few hundred thousand distinct CDR3 sequences, around 30% found once. The specimen was cultured PBMCs, collected from culture after CMV antigen stimulation. These receptors all come from a human donor in good health (CMV status not recorded). Some clones in this sample may be carry-over from other donors' samples. Both conserved end residues are part of each CDR3. A D gene is named only where the DNA matches it firmly. Rows give clone size only sometimes, using once, few, many, or a class for an expanded clone.

J: TRBJ1-5; length: 16; D: TRBD1; V: TRBV20-1; size: -; DNA: TGCAGTGCTAGATCAAGAGGACAGGGTGGCGGTCAGCCCCAGCATTTT; CDR3: CSARSRGQGGGQPQHF
J: TRBJ1-2; length: 14; D: TRBD1; V: TRBV12-3/TRBV12-4; size: many; DNA: TGTGCCAGCAGCCGGGACAGTCCTAACTATGGCTACACCTTC; CDR3: CASSRDSPNYGYTF
J: TRBJ2-7; length: 12; D: TRBD1; V: TRBV18; size: -; DNA: TGTGCCAGCTCGGACAGGGGTTACGAGCAGTACTTC; CDR3: CASSDRGYEQYF
J: TRBJ2-5; length: 13; D: -; V: TRBV13; size: few; DNA: TGTGCCAGCAGCCCGCCCGTTGGTGAGACCCAGTACTTC; CDR3: CASSPPVGETQYF
J: TRBJ1-1; length: 16; D: -; V: TRBV11-2; size: -; DNA: TGTGCCAGCAGCCTCAAGCTGGGGGGGGTGGGCACTGAAGCTTTCTTT; CDR3: CASSLKLGGVGTEAFF
J: TRBJ2-7; length: 15; D: -; V: TRBV4-2; size: many; DNA: TGTGCCAGCAGCCAAGATTCCGGAACTTCCTACGAGCAGTACTTC; CDR3: CASSQDSGTSYEQYF
J: TRBJ2-5; length: 16; D: TRBD2; V: TRBV7-6; size: -; DNA: TGTGCCAGCAGCTTGACCGGACTAGCGAGTCAAGAGACCCAGTACTTC; CDR3: CASSLTGLASQETQYF
J: TRBJ1-4; length: 15; D: TRBD1; V: TRBV19; size: few; DNA: TGTGCCAGTAGTCCACGACAGGGGGCTTTTGAAAAACTGTTTTTT; CDR3: CASSPRQGAFEKLFF
J: TRBJ2-1; length: 16; D: -; V: TRBV18; size: few; DNA: TGTGCCAGCTCACCGAAGACTAATAGCGCGAATATGGAGCAGTTCTTC; CDR3: CASSPKTNSANMEQFF
J: TRBJ1-1; length: 13; D: -; V: TRBV29-1; size: -; DNA: TGCAGCGTTGGAGGGACGGTGAACACTGAAGCTTTCTTT; CDR3: CSVGGTVNTEAFF
J: TRBJ1-2; length: 16; D: TRBD1; V: TRBV15; size: -; DNA: TGTGCCACCAGCAGAGATTTAAGGGGGCGAGACTATGGCTACACCTTC; CDR3: CATSRDLRGRDYGYTF
J: TRBJ2-5; length: 13; D: -; V: TRBV20-1; size: -; DNA: TGCAGTGCCGGACACTTGTACCAAGAGACCCAGTACTTC; CDR3: CSAGHLYQETQYF
J: TRBJ2-6; length: 18; D: TRBD1; V: TRBV7-9; size: few; DNA: TGTGCCAGCAGTACCCGGGACAGGAGCTCTTGGGGGGCCAACGTCCTGACTTTC; CDR3: CASSTRDRSSWGANVLTF
J: TRBJ2-1; length: 13; D: -; V: TRBV7-2; size: -; DNA: TGTGCCAGCAGCTCCTGGTCCTTCAATGAGCAGTTCTTC; CDR3: CASSSWSFNEQFF
J: TRBJ2-5; length: 13; D: -; V: TRBV11-2; size: -; DNA: TGTGCCAGCAGCTCTCCCGTTCAGGAGACCCAGTACTTC; CDR3: CASSSPVQETQYF
J: TRBJ1-6; length: 15; D: -; V: TRBV7-2; size: -; DNA: TGTGCCTGCAGCTTAGCGAGCTCCTATAATTCACCCCTCCACTTT; CDR3: CACSLASSYNSPLHF
J: TRBJ2-1; length: 14; D: -; V: TRBV9; size: -; DNA: TGTGCCAGCAGCCCCGTCGTCACGGGGAGTGAGCAGTTCTTC; CDR3: CASSPVVTGSEQFF
J: TRBJ2-5; length: 14; D: -; V: TRBV10-3; size: few; DNA: TGTGCCATCAGCGACAGAGAGACCCAGGAGACCCAGTACTTC; CDR3: CAISDRETQETQYF
J: TRBJ1-2; length: 14; D: -; V: TRBV7-8; size: many; DNA: TGTGCCAGCAGCCCCCTCCTCGTGGGTAAAGGCTACACCTTC; CDR3: CASSPLLVGKGYTF
J: TRBJ1-4; length: 18; D: TRBD1; V: TRBV4-3; size: few; DNA: TGCGCCAGCAGCCAAGATGGGACAACAGGGGCGACTAATGAAAAACTGTTTTTT; CDR3: CASSQDGTTGATNEKLFF
J: TRBJ2-4; length: 15; D: -; V: TRBV19; size: few; DNA: TGTGCCAGTAAGGACGGAAGCCTAGCCAAAAACATTCAGTACTTC; CDR3: CASKDGSLAKNIQYF
J: TRBJ2-7; length: 13; D: -; V: TRBV7-2; size: many; DNA: TGTGCCAGCAGCTGGGGGCCCCTCTACGAGCAGTACTTC; CDR3: CASSWGPLYEQYF
J: TRBJ2-6; length: 20; D: -; V: TRBV7-3; size: few; DNA: TGTGCCAGCAGCTTAAGTGCGCCCGGACAGTTTTTCTCTGGGGCCAACGTCCTGACTTTC; CDR3: CASSLSAPGQFFSGANVLTF
J: TRBJ2-3; length: 13; D: -; V: TRBV7-6; size: -; DNA: TGTGCCAGCAGCTCCGCAGGAGGTGATACGCAGTATTTT; CDR3: CASSSAGGDTQYF
J: TRBJ1-2; length: 20; D: -; V: TRBV11-2; size: few; DNA: TGTGCCAGCAGATCCGTCCGTCTTGGGACGGTCAAAACCCCGCTCTATGGCTACACCTTC; CDR3: CASRSVRLGTVKTPLYGYTF
J: TRBJ2-2; length: 15; D: TRBD2; V: TRBV6-2/TRBV6-3; size: few; DNA: TGTGCCAGCACCCTTACTAGCGGGACGACCGGGGAGCTGTTTTTT; CDR3: CASTLTSGTTGELFF
J: TRBJ2-1; length: 15; D: TRBD2; V: TRBV19; size: -; DNA: TGTGCCAGACCTCTTAGCGGGAAGTCCTACAATGAGCAGTTCTTC; CDR3: CARPLSGKSYNEQFF
J: TRBJ2-3; length: 18; D: TRBD2; V: TRBV7-2; size: few; DNA: TGTGCCAGCAGCTTAACTTGGCTAGCGGGAGTTGGGGGAGATACGCAGTATTTT; CDR3: CASSLTWLAGVGGDTQYF
J: TRBJ1-4; length: 13; D: -; V: TRBV28; size: -; DNA: TGTGCCAGCATTGCCTTGCCAGGGGAAAAACTGTTTTTT; CDR3: CASIALPGEKLFF